This T cell receptor (beta chain) emerged from a study of blood T cell repertoires in COVID-19. Whole-study context: Acute and convalescent COVID-19 specimens originated in the United States, Italy and Spain. From T cells, B-cell-depleted T cells, or PBMCs came the material, which was cDNA or gDNA.

Recruits, aged 18 to 89 years, lived in 24 US areas. CDR1 is SGHVS, CDR2 FQNEAQ, per germline. V was pared by 0 bases and J by 6 bases, with 10 bases of the junction left unmatched. The CDR3 covers 17 residues. This clone was detected once. Study processing details: Reference gene primer amplification in the assay estimated nucleated cell counts. Measured with immunoSEQ multiplex PCR; TCRdb has only the in-frame clones, and not every one. That table gives V, J and clone size, and the DNA gave D and trimming. This table holds approximately 240,000 clones, about 90% found once. Sequenced input: PBMCs or T cells enriched from blood (not recorded which). This receptor was identified in a woman under 40 with acute COVID-19. This chain joins TRBV7-8 and TRBJ1-2; 10 positions match TRBD1. The CDR3 region is CASSLAGIPGTGDGYTF. CDR3 DNA sequence: TGTGCCAGCAGCTTAGCGGGAATTCCCGGGACAGGGGATGGCTACACCTTC.